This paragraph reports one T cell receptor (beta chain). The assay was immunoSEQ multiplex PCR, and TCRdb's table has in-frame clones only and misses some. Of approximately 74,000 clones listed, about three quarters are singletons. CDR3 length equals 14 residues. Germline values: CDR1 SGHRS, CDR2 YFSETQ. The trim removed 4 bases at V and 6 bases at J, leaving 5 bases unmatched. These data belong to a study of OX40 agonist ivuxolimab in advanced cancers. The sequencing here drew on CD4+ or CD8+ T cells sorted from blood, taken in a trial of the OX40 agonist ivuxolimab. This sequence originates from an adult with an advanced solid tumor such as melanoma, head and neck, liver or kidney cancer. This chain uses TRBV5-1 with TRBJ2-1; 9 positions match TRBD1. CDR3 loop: CASSRVGQGNEQFF. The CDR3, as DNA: TGCGCCAGCAGCCGGGTGGGACAGGGCAATGAGCAGTTCTTC.